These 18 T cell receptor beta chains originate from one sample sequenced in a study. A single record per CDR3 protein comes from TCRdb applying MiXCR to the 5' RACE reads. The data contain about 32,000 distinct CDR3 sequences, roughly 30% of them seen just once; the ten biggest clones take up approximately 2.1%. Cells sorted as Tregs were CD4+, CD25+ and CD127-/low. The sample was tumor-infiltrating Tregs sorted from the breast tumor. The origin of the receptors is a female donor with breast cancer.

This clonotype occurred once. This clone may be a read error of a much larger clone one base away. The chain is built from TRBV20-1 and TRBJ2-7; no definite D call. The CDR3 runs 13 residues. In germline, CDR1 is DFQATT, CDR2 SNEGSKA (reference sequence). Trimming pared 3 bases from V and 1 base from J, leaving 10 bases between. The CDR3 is CSASTALSYEQYF. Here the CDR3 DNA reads TGCAGTGCTAGTACGGCGCTATCCTACGAGCAGTACTTC.

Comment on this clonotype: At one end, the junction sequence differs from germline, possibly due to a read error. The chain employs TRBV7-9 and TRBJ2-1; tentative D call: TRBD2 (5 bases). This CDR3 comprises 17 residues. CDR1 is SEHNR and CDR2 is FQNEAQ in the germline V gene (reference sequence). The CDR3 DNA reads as TGTGCCAGCAGCCCCAATCGTGGGAGTAAGTCCTGCAATGAACAGTTCTTC. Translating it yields CASSPNRGSKSCNEQFF.

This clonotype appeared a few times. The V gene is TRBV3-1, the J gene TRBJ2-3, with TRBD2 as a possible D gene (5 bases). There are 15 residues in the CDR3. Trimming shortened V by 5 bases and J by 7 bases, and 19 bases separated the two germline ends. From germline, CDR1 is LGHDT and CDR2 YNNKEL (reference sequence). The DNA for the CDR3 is TGTGCCAGCAGCAATTGGGTGATAGGGAGACATACGCAGTATTTT. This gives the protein CASSNWVIGRHTQYF.

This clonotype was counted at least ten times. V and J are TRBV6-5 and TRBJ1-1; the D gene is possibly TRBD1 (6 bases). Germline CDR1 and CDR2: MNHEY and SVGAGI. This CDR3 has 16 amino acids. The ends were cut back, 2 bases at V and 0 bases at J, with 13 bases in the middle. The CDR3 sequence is CASSYGSGGLNTEAFF. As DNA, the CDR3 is TGTGCCAGCAGTTACGGTTCCGGGGGCCTGAACACTGAAGCTTTCTTT.

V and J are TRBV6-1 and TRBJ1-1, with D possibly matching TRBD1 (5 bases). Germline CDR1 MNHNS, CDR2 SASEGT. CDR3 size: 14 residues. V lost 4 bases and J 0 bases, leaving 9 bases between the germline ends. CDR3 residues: CASSVGLLNTEAFF. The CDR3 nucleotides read TGTGCCAGCAGTGTGGGACTGTTGAACACTGAAGCTTTCTTT.

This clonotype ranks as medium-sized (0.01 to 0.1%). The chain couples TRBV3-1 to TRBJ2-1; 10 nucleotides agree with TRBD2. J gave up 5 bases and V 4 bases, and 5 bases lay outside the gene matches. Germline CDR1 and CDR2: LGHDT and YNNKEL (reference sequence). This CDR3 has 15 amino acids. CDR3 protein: CASSPRTSGDNEQFF. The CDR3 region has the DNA TGTGCCAGCAGCCCCCGGACTAGCGGCGACAATGAGCAGTTCTTC.

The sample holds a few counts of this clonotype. CDR3 nucleotide sequence: TGTGCCAGCAGTTACTCGGGACAGGCTTATGGCTACACCTTC. Translating gives CASSYSGQAYGYTF. The chain couples TRBV6-2 or TRBV6-3 to TRBJ1-2, with TRBD1 identical over 8 bases. V dropped 0 bases and J dropped 5; count of bases not matched to a gene: 2. Per germline, CDR1 MNHEY and CDR2 SVGEGT. The CDR3 is made up of 14 amino acids.

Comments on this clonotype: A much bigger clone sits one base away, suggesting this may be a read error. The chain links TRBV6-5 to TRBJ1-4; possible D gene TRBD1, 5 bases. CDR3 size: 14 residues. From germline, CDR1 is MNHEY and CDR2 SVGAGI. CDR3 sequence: CASSSGFLDEELFF. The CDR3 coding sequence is TGTGCCAGCAGTTCAGGGTTCTTGGATGAAGAACTGTTTTTT.

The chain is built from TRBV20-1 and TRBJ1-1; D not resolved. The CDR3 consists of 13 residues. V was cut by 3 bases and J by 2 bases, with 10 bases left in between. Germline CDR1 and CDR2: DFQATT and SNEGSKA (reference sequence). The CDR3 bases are TGCAGTGCTAGGGGCCCTGGAAACACTGAAGCTTTCTTT. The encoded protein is CSARGPGNTEAFF.

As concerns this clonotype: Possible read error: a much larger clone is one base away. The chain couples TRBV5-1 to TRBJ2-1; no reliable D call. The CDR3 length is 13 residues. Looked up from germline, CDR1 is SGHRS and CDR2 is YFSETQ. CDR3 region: CVSNLDRGNEQFF. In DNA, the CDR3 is TGCGTCAGCAACCTGGACCGCGGCAATGAGCAGTTCTTC.

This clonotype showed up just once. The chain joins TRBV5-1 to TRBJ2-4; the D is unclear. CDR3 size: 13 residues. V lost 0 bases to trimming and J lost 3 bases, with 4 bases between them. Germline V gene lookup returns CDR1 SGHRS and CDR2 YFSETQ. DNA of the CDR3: TGCGCCAGCAGCTTGGAGGGCAAAAACATTCAGTACTTC. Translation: CASSLEGKNIQYF.

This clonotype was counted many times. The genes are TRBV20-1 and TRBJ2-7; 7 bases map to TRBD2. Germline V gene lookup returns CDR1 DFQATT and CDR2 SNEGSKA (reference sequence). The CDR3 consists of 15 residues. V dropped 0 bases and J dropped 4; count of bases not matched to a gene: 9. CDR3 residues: CSARDAMTSPYEQYF. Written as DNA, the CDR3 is TGCAGTGCTAGAGATGCCATGACTAGCCCTTACGAGCAGTACTTC.

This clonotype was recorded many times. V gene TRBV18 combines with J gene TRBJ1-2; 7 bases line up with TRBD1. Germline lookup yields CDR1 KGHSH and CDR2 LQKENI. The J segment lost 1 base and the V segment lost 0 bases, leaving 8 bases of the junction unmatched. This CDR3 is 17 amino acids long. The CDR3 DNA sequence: TGTGCCAGCTCACCACCGCTGGGACAGCGAAGTAACTATGGCTACACCTTC. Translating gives CASSPPLGQRSNYGYTF. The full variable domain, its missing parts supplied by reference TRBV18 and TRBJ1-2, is NAGVMQNPRHLVRRRGQEARLRCSPMKGHSHVYWYRQLPEEGLKFMVYLQKENIIDESGMPKERFSAEFPKEGPSILRIQQVVRGDSAAYFCASSPPLGQRSNYGYTFGSGTRLTVV.

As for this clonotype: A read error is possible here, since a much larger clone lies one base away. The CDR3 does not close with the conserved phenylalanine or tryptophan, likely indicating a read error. CDR3 region: CASSSWDRVDNEQFL. For the CDR3, the DNA is TGTGCCAGCAGTAGTTGGGACAGGGTCGACAATGAGCAGTTCCTC. V usage is TRBV27 and J usage is TRBJ2-1; 9 bases match TRBD1. The trim removed 5 bases at V and 5 bases at J, leaving 7 bases unmatched. Germline-derived CDR1 and CDR2 are MNHEY and SMNVEV (reference sequence). This CDR3 is 15 amino acids long.

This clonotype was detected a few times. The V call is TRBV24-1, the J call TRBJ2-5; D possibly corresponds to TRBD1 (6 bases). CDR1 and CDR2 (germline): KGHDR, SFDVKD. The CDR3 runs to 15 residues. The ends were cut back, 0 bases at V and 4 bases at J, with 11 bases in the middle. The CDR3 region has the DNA TGTGCCACCAGTGATTTGCCAGGGGTGGGAGAGACCCAGTACTTC. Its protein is CATSDLPGVGETQYF.

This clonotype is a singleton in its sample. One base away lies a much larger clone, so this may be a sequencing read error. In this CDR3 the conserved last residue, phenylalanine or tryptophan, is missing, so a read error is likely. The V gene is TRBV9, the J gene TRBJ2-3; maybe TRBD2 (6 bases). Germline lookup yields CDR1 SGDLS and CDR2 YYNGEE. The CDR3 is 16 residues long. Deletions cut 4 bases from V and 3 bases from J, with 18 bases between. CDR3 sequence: CASSSTSGLTTDTQYL. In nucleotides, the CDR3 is TGTGCCAGCAGCTCAACCTCGGGACTGACTACAGATACGCAGTATCTT.

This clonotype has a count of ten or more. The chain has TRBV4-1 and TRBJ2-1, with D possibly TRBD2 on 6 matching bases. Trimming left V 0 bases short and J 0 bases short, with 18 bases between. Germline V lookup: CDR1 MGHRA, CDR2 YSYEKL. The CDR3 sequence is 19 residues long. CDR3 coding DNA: TGCGCCAGCAGCCAAGAATCTCCCCTACTAGCCAGCTCCTACAATGAGCAGTTCTTC. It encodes CASSQESPLLASSYNEQFF.

CDR3: CASSYWTGEGYTF. Written as DNA, the CDR3 is TGTGCCAGCAGTTACTGGACAGGGGAGGGCTACACCTTC. The rearrangement uses TRBV6-5 and TRBJ1-2, with 9 bases fitting TRBD1. Unmatched junction bases numbered 2, after V lost 1 base and J lost 8 bases. Germline CDR1 is MNHEY and CDR2 is SVGAGI. The CDR3 extends over 13 amino acids.